This is a list of T cell receptor beta chains from one sample in a study of CD8 T cells in Susac syndrome. Via MiXCR, TCRdb re-called the immunoSEQ multiplex PCR reads, giving one row per CDR3 protein. The sample has around 190,000 distinct CDR3 sequences, approximately 95% seen once. The sample was CD4+ T cells from PBMCs. Receptor source: a human donor in good health. CDR3s include the opening cysteine and the closing phenylalanine or tryptophan. The D gene is left open where the match is weak. Rows may omit the clone size; those that give it use once, few, many or a size class.

V	D	J	size	DNA	CDR3
TRBV12-3/TRBV12-4	NA	TRBJ1-5	NA	TGTGCCAGCAGTGCCAGGAGAAGCAATCAGCCCCAGCATTTT	CASSARRSNQPQHF
TRBV11-1	TRBD1	TRBJ2-5	NA	TGTGCCAGCAGCTACGACAGGGTGCAGTACTTC	CASSYDRVQYF
TRBV6-2/TRBV6-3	NA	TRBJ2-5	NA	TGTGCCAGCAGTTTTCCGATAAGGGGCGAGACCCAGTACTTC	CASSFPIRGETQYF
TRBV29-1	TRBD2	TRBJ2-7	NA	TGCAGCGTTGAAGATCGGGAGGGCTCCTACGAGCAGTACTTC	CSVEDREGSYEQYF
TRBV6-2/TRBV6-3	NA	TRBJ1-1	NA	TGTGCCAGCAGTTATCCCGGCGGAGCTTTCTTT	CASSYPGGAFF
TRBV6-5	NA	TRBJ1-5	NA	TGTGCCAGCGGTGGAGGGTTAAATCAGCCCCAGCATTTT	CASGGGLNQPQHF
TRBV5-1	NA	TRBJ2-5	NA	TGCGCCAGCAGCCCGCTGGGGGGACGGGAGACCCAGTACTTC	CASSPLGGRETQYF
TRBV27	NA	TRBJ1-5	NA	TGTGCCAGCAGCCGCGACTATAGCAATCAGCCCCAGCATTTT	CASSRDYSNQPQHF
TRBV7-9	NA	TRBJ2-1	NA	TGTGCCAGCAGCTTGGACGGACGCTCCTACAATGAGCAGTTCTTC	CASSLDGRSYNEQFF
TRBV6-5	NA	TRBJ2-2	NA	TGTGCCAGCAGGGGTGGGGGACGAATCACCGGGGAGCTGTTTTTT	CASRGGGRITGELFF
TRBV7-2	TRBD1	TRBJ1-2	NA	TGTGCCAGCAGCTTAGGACAGGGGGCTGGTGGCTACACCTTC	CASSLGQGAGGYTF
TRBV20-1	NA	TRBJ1-1	NA	TGCAGTGCTAGAGGAGGGGAGCTGAACACTGAAGCTTTCTTT	CSARGGELNTEAFF
TRBV7-3	NA	TRBJ2-1	NA	TGTGCCAGCAGCTTAACGGCTAGCTCCGATGAGCAGTTCTTC	CASSLTASSDEQFF
TRBV11-1	TRBD1	TRBJ2-3	NA	TGTGCCAGCAGCTACCAGACAGGGCTAACAGATACGCAGTATTTT	CASSYQTGLTDTQYF
TRBV12-3/TRBV12-4	TRBD1	TRBJ2-7	few	TGTGCCAGCAGTCTCCGGGACAGGGGGCGCGAGCAGTACTTC	CASSLRDRGREQYF
TRBV20-1	NA	TRBJ1-2	NA	TGCAGTGCTAGACGAATAGACAGGAACTTCTATGGCTACACCTTC	CSARRIDRNFYGYTF
TRBV3-1	TRBD2	TRBJ2-3	NA	TGTGCCAGCAGCCACGGGACTAGGACGGATACGCAGTATTTT	CASSHGTRTDTQYF
TRBV20-1	TRBD2	TRBJ2-7	NA	TGCAGTTTTAGCGGGGTTTCCTACGAGCAGTACTTC	CSFSGVSYEQYF
TRBV12-3/TRBV12-4	NA	TRBJ1-2	NA	TGTGCCAGCAGGCGCACAGGGCGGTATGGCTACACCTTC	CASRRTGRYGYTF
TRBV29-1	NA	TRBJ2-5	NA	TGCAGCGGATCCCTGCGGGAGACCCAGTACTTC	CSGSLRETQYF
TRBV6-5	NA	TRBJ1-4	NA	TGTGCCAGCAGTTACTACCTAGATGAAAAACTGTTTTTT	CASSYYLDEKLFF
TRBV12-3/TRBV12-4	TRBD2	TRBJ2-1	NA	TGTGCCAGCAGTTTATGGGCTAGCGGGAGTCTCAATGAGCAGTTCTTC	CASSLWASGSLNEQFF
TRBV28	TRBD1	TRBJ2-7	NA	TGTGCCAGCCTTAGTTACCGCAGGGGGCGGACCTACGAGCAGTACTTC	CASLSYRRGRTYEQYF
TRBV4-3	TRBD2	TRBJ2-1	once	TGCGCCAGCAGCCAAGATCCGGGAGGTCGGAATGAGCAGTTCTTC	CASSQDPGGRNEQFF
TRBV29-1	TRBD1	TRBJ1-1	NA	TGCAGCGCCGGACAGGGATTGAACACTGAAGCTTTCTTT	CSAGQGLNTEAFF
TRBV30	TRBD2	TRBJ2-1	NA	TGTGCCTGGATTTCGGGACTAGCGGGAGGATACTCCTACAATGAGCAGTTCTTC	CAWISGLAGGYSYNEQFF
TRBV29-1	TRBD1	TRBJ1-2	NA	TGCAGCGGGGGGACAGATGGCTACACCTTC	CSGGTDGYTF
TRBV30	NA	TRBJ1-1	once	TGTGCCTGGAACAGGGAGAGGACTGAAGCTTTCTTT	CAWNRERTEAFF
TRBV15	NA	TRBJ1-1	NA	TGTGCCACCAGTAACAACATGAACACTGAAGCTTTCTTT	CATSNNMNTEAFF
TRBV9	NA	TRBJ2-1	NA	TGTGCCAGCAGCGTAGGGACTAACGAGCACAATGAGCAGTTCTTC	CASSVGTNEHNEQFF
TRBV7-3	NA	TRBJ1-1	NA	TGTGCCAGCAGCTTAAAGCAACAGGGAGAGTACACTGAAGCTTTCTTT	CASSLKQQGEYTEAFF
TRBV29-1	NA	TRBJ2-1	NA	TGCAGCGTTGAAGTAGGGGTTAACAATGAGCAGTTCTTC	CSVEVGVNNEQFF
TRBV29-1	TRBD2	TRBJ2-1	once	TGCAGCGTTGAAGATCCCTGGGCAGCGGGAGGAACGTATGAGCAGTTCTTC	CSVEDPWAAGGTYEQFF
TRBV2	NA	TRBJ2-5	NA	TGTGCCAGCGGGGCCCCCGGGACGGAGACCCAGTACTTC	CASGAPGTETQYF
TRBV5-4	TRBD2	TRBJ2-1	NA	TGTGCCAGCAGCTTGGTCGCCGGGACTACTAACAATGAGCAGTTCTTC	CASSLVAGTTNNEQFF
TRBV15	NA	TRBJ1-5	NA	TGTGCCACCAGCAGGAGATTGTATGAGCCCCAGCATTTT	CATSRRLYEPQHF
TRBV11-2	TRBD1	TRBJ2-1	NA	TGTGCCAGCAGCCCCGGACAGGGAGGATACAATGAGCAGTTCTTC	CASSPGQGGYNEQFF
TRBV7-9	NA	TRBJ2-5	NA	TGTGCCAGCAGCTTAGGCGACAGGTACCAAGAGACCCAGTACTTC	CASSLGDRYQETQYF
TRBV29-1	NA	TRBJ2-2	once	TGCAGCGTTCAAGACTCTAGGGTCACCGGGGAGCTGTTTTTT	CSVQDSRVTGELFF
TRBV27	NA	TRBJ1-1	NA	TGTGCCAGCAGTTTATCGACATCTCCGAACACTGAAGCTTTCTTT	CASSLSTSPNTEAFF
TRBV7-2	TRBD2	TRBJ2-3	NA	TGTGCCAGCAGCACAAACATGGGGCTAGCGGGAGCAGATACGCAGTATTTT	CASSTNMGLAGADTQYF
TRBV12-3/TRBV12-4	TRBD1	TRBJ2-7	NA	TGTGCCAGCAGTGCCCGGGACAGGCCCTACGAGCAGTACTTC	CASSARDRPYEQYF
TRBV5-4	NA	TRBJ2-3	NA	TGTGCCAGCAGCTTTTCGGGCCACACAGATACGCAGTATTTT	CASSFSGHTDTQYF
TRBV30	TRBD1	TRBJ2-1	NA	TGTGCCTGGAAAAGGGACAGGGCCTACAATGAGCAGTTCTTC	CAWKRDRAYNEQFF
TRBV2	NA	TRBJ2-5	NA	TGTGCCAGCAGTGGTAAACCACGAGAGACCCAGTACTTC	CASSGKPRETQYF
TRBV20-1	NA	TRBJ2-1	NA	TGCAGTGCTAGAGATCGGCAACCGAGCTCCTACAATGAGCAGTTCTTC	CSARDRQPSSYNEQFF
TRBV7-2	NA	TRBJ1-3	NA	TGTGCCAGCAGCTTAGTCCCAAACTACTCTGGAAACACCATATATTTT	CASSLVPNYSGNTIYF
TRBV28	TRBD1	TRBJ2-5	NA	TGTGCCAGTACGCCGGGACAGGGGGCGACTCAAGAGACCCAGTACTTC	CASTPGQGATQETQYF
TRBV4-2	NA	TRBJ1-4	NA	TGTGCCAGCAGCCAAGACAGGGGTTCTAATGAAAAACTGTTTTTT	CASSQDRGSNEKLFF
TRBV11-2	NA	TRBJ2-1	NA	TGTGCCAGCAGCTTCTCTGGGTTGAGAGCAACAGAGCAGTTCTTC	CASSFSGLRATEQFF
TRBV4-2	NA	TRBJ2-6	NA	TGTGCCAGCAGCCGTATGGGTAACTCTGGGGCCAACGTCCTGACTTTC	CASSRMGNSGANVLTF
TRBV5-1	NA	TRBJ2-5	NA	TGCGCCAGCAGCTTGGCGTCACGGAGAGAAGAGACCCAGTACTTC	CASSLASRREETQYF
TRBV4-3	NA	TRBJ2-7	NA	TGCGCCAGCAGCCAGGGAACAGGGAGGTTGACCTACGAGCAGTACTTC	CASSQGTGRLTYEQYF
TRBV5-1	NA	TRBJ1-4	NA	TGCGCCAGCAGCTTGGCCCTGCGGGCTAATGAAAAACTGTTTTTT	CASSLALRANEKLFF
TRBV19	NA	TRBJ1-5	NA	TGTGCCAGTAGTTTCCCCTTAAATCAGCCCCAGCATTTT	CASSFPLNQPQHF
TRBV5-1	TRBD2	TRBJ2-1	once	TGCGCCAGCAGCATTAGCGGGAGTTCCCACAATGAGCAGTTCTTC	CASSISGSSHNEQFF
TRBV12-3/TRBV12-4	NA	TRBJ2-7	once	TGTGCCAGCAGGGGGGACGGACTCTCCTACGAGCAGTACTTC	CASRGDGLSYEQYF
TRBV29-1	NA	TRBJ2-1	once	TGCAGCGTTGAAGAAGTGGGTCCCCGGGACGGCGTGTGGGAGCAGTTCTTC	CSVEEVGPRDGVWEQFF
TRBV29-1	TRBD2	TRBJ2-7	once	TGCAGCGTTGGGCTAGCGGGATACGAGCAGTACTTC	CSVGLAGYEQYF